The clone carrying this T cell receptor beta chain has more than one count but fewer than ten. Its antigen is not identified. These data come from a study of T cell repertoires in cytomegalovirus infection. Looking at the study overall: Used in the study were CMV epitopes, some recently identified and HLA-C-restricted, others well-studied and HLA-B-restricted. Through public TCR beta signatures, both CMV infection and matching HLA type were indicated.

Study-level findings and limits: HLA-C-restricted CMV clonotypes gave the most frequent clonotype in two of eight donors. Accumulated public TCR beta family frequency recognized individuals carrying CMV together with the relevant HLA.

TCRdb passed the reads through MiXCR, listing each CDR3 protein once. The sample lists some 200,000 distinct CDR3 sequences; approximately 40% were seen once. This TCR was recovered from a human donor in good health (CMV status not recorded). Some clones in this sample may be carry-over from other donors' samples. Sequenced here: CD8+ T cells from cultured PBMCs, sampled from culture after CMV antigen stimulation.

The CDR3 protein is CASSLEQLFQEGYGYTF. The CDR3 bases are TGTGCCAGCAGCTTAGAACAGCTCTTTCAGGAGGGGTATGGCTACACCTTC. The J gene is TRBJ1-2, the V gene TRBV7-8; D is possibly TRBD1 (5 bases). The CDR3 runs to 17 residues. CDR1 and CDR2 (germline): SGHVS, FQNEAQ. V dropped 1 base and J dropped 5 bases, with 20 bases sitting between them. The whole variable domain, remainder taken from reference TRBV7-8 and TRBJ1-2, is GAGVSQSPRYKVAKRGQDVALRCDPISGHVSLFWYQQALGQGPEFLTYFQNEAQLDKSGLPSDRFFAERPEGSVSTLKIQRTQQEDSAVYLCASSLEQLFQEGYGYTFGSGTRLTVV.